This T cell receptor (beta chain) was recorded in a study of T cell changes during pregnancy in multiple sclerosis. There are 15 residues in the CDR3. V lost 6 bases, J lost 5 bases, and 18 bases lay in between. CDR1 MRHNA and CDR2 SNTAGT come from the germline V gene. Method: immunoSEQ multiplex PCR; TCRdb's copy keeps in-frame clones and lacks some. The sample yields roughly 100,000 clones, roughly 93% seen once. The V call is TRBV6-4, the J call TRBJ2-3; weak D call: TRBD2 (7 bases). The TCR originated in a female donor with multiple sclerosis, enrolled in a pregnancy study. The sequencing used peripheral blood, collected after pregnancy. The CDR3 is CASRAYGGQGDTQYF. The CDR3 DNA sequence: TGTGCCAGCAGGGCCTACGGGGGGCAGGGAGATACGCAGTATTTT.